The 19 T cell receptor beta chains presented below share a single source sample, sequenced in a study of regulatory dendritic cells for organ transplantation (dated by TCRdb to 2017 to 2019). To prepare the library, the immunoSEQ multiplex PCR assay was applied. Drawn from immuneACCESS, this table holds only the in-frame rearrangements with V and J called that TCRdb kept. Clones are partly lost; checked studies trace under half to an unresolved V gene and leave the rest unexplained. The sample contains 25,000 to 30,000 clones, nearly 80% of them found a single time. Approximately 2.2% of the sample belongs to the ten largest clones. The sample comprised memory CD4+ T cells from blood. In light of the paper, this sample's cell subset or site label describes: CD45RO+ memory T cells. The origin of the receptors is a human donor in good health.

The genes are TRBV5-1 and TRBJ2-1, with 10 bases lining up with TRBD2. CDR3 length: 17 amino acids. J lost 10 bases, V lost 6 bases, and 19 bases had no gene match. The germline gives CDR1 SGHRS, CDR2 YFSETQ. The CDR3 is CASKETGLAVRGREQFF. In nucleotides, the CDR3 is TGCGCCAGCAAAGAAACCGGACTAGCGGTTAGAGGGAGGGAGCAGTTCTTC.

This clone was seen a few times. J is TRBJ1-5 and V is TRBV2, with D uncertain. Trimming took 3 bases from V and 1 from J, leaving 1 base between them. CDR3 length: 12 residues. Germline CDR1 and CDR2: SNHLY and FYNNEI. In DNA, the CDR3 is TGTGCCAGCAGTGACAGCAATCAGCCCCAGCATTTT. Its translation is CASSDSNQPQHF.

This chain uses TRBV19 with TRBJ2-1, with 7 bases fitting TRBD1. The CDR3 has 14 amino acids. Germline assignment: CDR1 LNHDA and CDR2 SQIVND (reference sequence). V was clipped by 10 bases and J by 0 bases; unmatched bases: 6. CDR3: CAINPGGSYNEQFF. The CDR3 region has the DNA TGTGCCATTAATCCAGGGGGCTCCTACAATGAGCAGTTCTTC.

V gene TRBV7-9 combines with J gene TRBJ2-7; D may be TRBD1 or TRBD2 (5 bases each). The CDR3 runs to 14 residues. V lost 1 base, J lost 12 bases, and 19 bases lay in between. In germline, CDR1 is SEHNR, CDR2 FQNEAQ (reference sequence). In DNA form, the CDR3 reads TGTGCCAGCAGCTTAGGTTCTGAGGGGTTCCGGGCGTACTTC. Translation: CASSLGSEGFRAYF.

This chain connects TRBV28 to TRBJ2-1; D gene uncertain. The CDR3 runs 14 residues. CDR1 MDHEN and CDR2 SYDVKM come from the germline V gene. V gave up 6 bases and J gave up 1 base, with 10 bases separating them. CDR3 residues: CASSPVGSYNEQFF. The CDR3 DNA reads as TGTGCCAGCAGCCCGGTGGGTTCCTACAATGAGCAGTTCTTC.

This chain connects TRBV4-3 to TRBJ1-2, with D possibly TRBD1 on 5 matching bases. V gave up 0 bases and J gave up 2 bases, with 10 bases separating them. This CDR3 region has 15 residues. Germline values: CDR1 LGHNA, CDR2 YSLEER. This CDR3 is CASSQEQGANYGYTF. CDR3 sequence (DNA): TGCGCCAGCAGCCAAGAGCAGGGAGCGAACTATGGCTACACCTTC.

This sequence joins TRBV10-3 and TRBJ2-1, with TRBD2 as a possible D gene (7 bases). The germline V and J ends were trimmed by 6 bases and 2 bases, with 14 bases remaining between them. CDR1 is ENHRY, CDR2 SYGVKD, per germline. CDR3 length: 15 amino acids. Written as DNA, the CDR3 is TGTGCCATCAGACAGGGTGGGGGGGCCTACAATGAGCAGTTCTTC. Protein: CAIRQGGGAYNEQFF.

The chain uses TRBV4-2 and TRBJ2-5; TRBD2 matches 11 bases. This CDR3 comprises 16 residues. The J segment lost 2 bases and the V segment lost 1 base, leaving 3 bases of the junction unmatched. Germline V gene sequence: CDR1 LGHNA, CDR2 YNFKEQ. The CDR3 nucleotides are TGTGCCAGCAGCCAAGTGTCTAGCGGGGGGCAAGAGACCCAGTACTTC. Translation: CASSQVSSGGQETQYF.

This chain uses TRBV6-5 with TRBJ2-3, with no clear D. Trimming shortened V by 5 bases and J by 6 bases, and 12 bases separated the two germline ends. The V gene's germline CDR1 is MNHEY and CDR2 SVGAGI. The CDR3 covers 13 residues. The CDR3 here is CASSRTTADTQYF. In DNA form, the CDR3 reads TGTGCCAGCAGTCGAACTACAGCGGATACGCAGTATTTT.

The rearrangement links TRBV5-5 to TRBJ1-4, with a weak D call TRBD1 (5 bases). Germline-derived CDR1 and CDR2 are SGHKS and YYEKEE (reference sequence). This CDR3 comprises 16 residues. V was trimmed by 4 bases and J by 7 bases, leaving 20 bases between them. The CDR3 nucleotides are TGTGCCAGCAGCCAGCGTGGAGGGGACCCAAGTGAAAAACTGTTTTTT. It codes for CASSQRGGDPSEKLFF. The entire variable domain, with the rest obtained from reference TRBV5-5 and TRBJ1-4, is as follows: DAGVTQSPTHLIKTRGQQVTLRCSPISGHKSVSWYQQVLGQGPQFIFQYYEKEERGRGNFPDRFSARQFPNYSSELNVNALLLGDSALYLCASSQRGGDPSEKLFFGSGTQLSVL.

The chain employs TRBV10-3 and TRBJ2-2, with D possibly TRBD2 on 6 matching bases. The V and J ends lost 8 bases and 1 base respectively, with 14 bases between them. This CDR3 is 15 amino acids long. Germline V gene sequence: CDR1 ENHRY, CDR2 SYGVKD. CDR3 amino acids: CAIGATSRNTGELFF. CDR3 sequence (DNA): TGTGCCATCGGTGCGACTAGTCGGAACACCGGGGAGCTGTTTTTT.

In nucleotides, the CDR3 is TGTGCCAGCAGCTTGAGACAGAATCAGCCCCAGCATTTT. Residues: CASSLRQNQPQHF. V usage is TRBV5-8 and J usage is TRBJ1-5; TRBD1 might be the D (5 bases). This CDR3 comprises 13 residues. Germline lookup yields CDR1 SGHTS and CDR2 YDEGEE. The V and J ends lost 1 base and 4 bases respectively, with 6 bases between them.

The J gene is TRBJ2-5, the V gene TRBV7-2; TRBD2 matches 10 bases. The germline CDR1 and CDR2 sequences are SGHTA and FQGNSA. The junction had 5 bases not matched to a gene; V was cut back by 5 bases and J by 5 bases. The CDR3 is 14 amino acids. The CDR3 region has the DNA TGTGCCAGCAGCACGGGACTAGCGACGGAGACCCAGTACTTC. The encoded protein is CASSTGLATETQYF.

The V gene is TRBV10-3, the J gene TRBJ2-7; 9 bases align to TRBD1. Germline-derived CDR1 and CDR2 are ENHRY and SYGVKD. This CDR3 spans 15 amino acids. Trimming cost V 2 bases and J 5 bases; bases outside gene matches: 7. The CDR3 sequence is CAISEEGDRDHEQYF. The CDR3 DNA reads TGTGCCATCAGTGAGGAGGGGGACAGGGACCACGAGCAGTACTTC.

The chain recombines TRBV6-5 with TRBJ1-1, with a possible D match to TRBD1 (5 bases). CDR3 length equals 11 residues. CDR1 MNHEY and CDR2 SVGAGI come from the germline V gene. Trimming left V 6 bases short and J 7 bases short, with 9 bases between. CDR3 region: CASRARGEAFF. CDR3 coding DNA: TGTGCCAGCAGGGCGAGGGGTGAAGCTTTCTTT.

Remarks on this clone: A junction boundary mismatches the germline segment, possibly from a read error. The chain couples TRBV4-2 to TRBJ1-4; a possible D gene is TRBD1 (6 bases). Germline V gene lookup returns CDR1 LGHNA and CDR2 YNFKEQ. The CDR3 is 15 amino acids. CDR3 sequence (DNA): TGTGTCAGCAGCCAAGTTACAGGGCGGAATGAAAAACTGTTTTTT. Protein sequence: CVSSQVTGRNEKLFF.

The CDR3 DNA sequence: TGTGCCAGCAGCCTAAAGAGCGGGGGGGCTCCAGATACGCAGTATTTT. It codes for CASSLKSGGAPDTQYF. The genes are TRBV7-2 and TRBJ2-3; 10 nucleotides line up with TRBD2. The CDR3 runs 16 residues. V shed 5 bases, J shed 4 bases, and the junction held 9 bases outside the gene matches. CDR1 is SGHTA and CDR2 is FQGNSA in the germline V gene.

This chain connects TRBV19 to TRBJ2-7; no firm D call. V gave up 2 bases and J gave up 0 bases, with 8 bases separating them. CDR3 length equals 14 residues. Germline loops: CDR1 LNHDA, CDR2 SQIVND (reference sequence). In DNA, the CDR3 is TGTGCCAGTAGTATATACCGAGACTCCTACGAGCAGTACTTC. Its translation is CASSIYRDSYEQYF.

In its sample, this clone was seen once. This chain joins TRBV7-2 and TRBJ2-7; D unresolved. Trimming pared 5 bases from V and 2 bases from J, leaving 16 bases between. The length of the CDR3 is 15 residues. Germline V CDR1 and CDR2: SGHTA, FQGNSA. The DNA for the CDR3 is TGTGCCAGCAGCCCAACCCCGGGCCCCACCTACGAGCAGTACTTC. Translation: CASSPTPGPTYEQYF.